This section outlines one T cell receptor (beta chain) sequence together with its context. As yet, its antigen is unknown. TCRdb's table, derived via immunoSEQ multiplex PCR, lists solely in-frame clones and lacks some. The sample shows about 88,000 clones, 85% to 95% of them seen only once. This sample was included in a study of graft-versus-host responses after intestinal transplantation. Study summary: Recipients were given multivisceral, liver-intestinal, or isolated intestinal transplants. Induction using anti-thymocyte globulin, followed by tacrolimus and steroids for roughly 3 years, was given to all recipients.

Study results and caveats: Early post-transplant HvG declines showed an association with peak circulating GvH clone levels.

The sequencing here drew on unstimulated CD4+ T cells sorted from spleen or lymph node cells, taken before transplant. The clonotype originates from a human donor who was the organ donor for an intestinal transplant.

In DNA form, the CDR3 reads TGTGCCAGCTCACCGGGACAGGGGGCCTATGGCTACACCTTC. This encodes CASSPGQGAYGYTF. J is TRBJ1-2 and V is TRBV18; TRBD1 matches at 12 bases. With 3 bases clipped from V and 4 bases from J, the junction kept 0 bases outside the gene matches. Germline CDR1 is KGHSH and CDR2 is LQKENI. The CDR3 extends over 14 amino acids.